This TCR beta chain was obtained from a study of regulatory T cells in long-lasting Graves disease. TCRdb redid the calling of the reads with MiXCR, one entry per CDR3 protein. The data hold about 620 distinct CDR3 sequences, with 65% to 85% observed a single time. Broader study findings: Newly diagnosed Graves' patients exceeded persistent ones in TCR diversity. Persistent patients shared 2,500 to 3,000 public clonotypes among themselves. Newly diagnosed patients shared fewer, at more than 850. Since the sample size was small, accuracy may have been reduced.

The germline gives CDR1 PRHDT, CDR2 FYEKMQ (reference sequence). The CDR3 extends over 15 amino acids. The germline V and J ends were trimmed by 5 bases and 4 bases, with 16 bases remaining between them. About this clonotype itself: Antigen unknown.

PBMC-extracted RNA yielded the TCR library. Here the sequenced sample was peripheral blood mononuclear cells (PBMCs), taken with antithyroid drug treatment, in newly diagnosed or persistent Graves disease (not recorded which). The genes are TRBV13 and TRBJ2-3; possible D gene TRBD2, 5 bases. The clonotype originates from a female donor with Graves disease. The CDR3 DNA sequence: TGTGCCAGCAGCCCCAGGAGAATAGCGTCAGATACGCAGTATTTT. This translates into CASSPRRIASDTQYF.